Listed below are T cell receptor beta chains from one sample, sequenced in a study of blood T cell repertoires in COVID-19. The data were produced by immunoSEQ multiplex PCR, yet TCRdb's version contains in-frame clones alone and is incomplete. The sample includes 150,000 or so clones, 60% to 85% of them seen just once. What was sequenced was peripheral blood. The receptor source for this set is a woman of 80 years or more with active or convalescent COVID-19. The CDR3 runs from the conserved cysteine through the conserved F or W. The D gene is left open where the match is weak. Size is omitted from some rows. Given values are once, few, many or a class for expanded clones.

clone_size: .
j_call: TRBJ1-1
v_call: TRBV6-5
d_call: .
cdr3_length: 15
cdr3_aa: CASRGQKSFNTEAFF
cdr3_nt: TGTGCCAGCAGAGGACAGAAAAGCTTCAACACTGAAGCTTTCTTT

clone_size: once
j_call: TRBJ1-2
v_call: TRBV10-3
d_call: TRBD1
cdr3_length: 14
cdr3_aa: CAISDRDRGYGYTF
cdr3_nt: TGTGCCATCAGTGACCGGGACAGGGGGTATGGCTACACCTTC

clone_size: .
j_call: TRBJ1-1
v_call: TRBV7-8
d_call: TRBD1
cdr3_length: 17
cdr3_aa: CASSTPGQGTWNTEAFF
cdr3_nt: TGTGCCAGCAGCACGCCGGGACAGGGGACGTGGAACACTGAAGCTTTCTTT

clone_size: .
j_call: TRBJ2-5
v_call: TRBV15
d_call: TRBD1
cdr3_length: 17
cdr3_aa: CATSEPLDRGVGETQYF
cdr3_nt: TGTGCCACCAGCGAGCCCCTGGACAGGGGGGTAGGAGAGACCCAGTACTTC

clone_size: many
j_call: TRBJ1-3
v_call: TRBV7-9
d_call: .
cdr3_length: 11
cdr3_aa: CASSASDTIYF
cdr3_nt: TGTGCCAGCAGCGCCTCGGACACCATATATTTT

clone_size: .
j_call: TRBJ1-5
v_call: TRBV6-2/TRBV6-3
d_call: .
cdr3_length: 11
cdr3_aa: CASSTRGPQHF
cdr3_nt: TGTGCCAGCAGCACCCGGGGACCCCAGCATTTT

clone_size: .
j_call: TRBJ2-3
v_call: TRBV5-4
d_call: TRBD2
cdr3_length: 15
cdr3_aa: CASSLEWRGGDTQYF
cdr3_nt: TGTGCCAGCAGCTTGGAGTGGCGGGGGGGAGATACGCAGTATTTT

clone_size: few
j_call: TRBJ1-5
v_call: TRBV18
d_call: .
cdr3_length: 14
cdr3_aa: CASSQQGSGQPQHF
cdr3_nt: TGTGCCAGCTCGCAACAGGGCAGTGGACAGCCCCAGCATTTT

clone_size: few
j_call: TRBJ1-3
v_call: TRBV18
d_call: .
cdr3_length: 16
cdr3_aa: CASSPQGQPSGNTIYF
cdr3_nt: TGTGCCAGCTCACCACAGGGGCAGCCCTCTGGAAACACCATATATTTT

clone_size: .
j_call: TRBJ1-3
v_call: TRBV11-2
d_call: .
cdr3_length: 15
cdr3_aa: CASSAQTGSGNTIYF
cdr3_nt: TGTGCCAGCAGCGCACAGACAGGTTCTGGAAACACCATATATTTT

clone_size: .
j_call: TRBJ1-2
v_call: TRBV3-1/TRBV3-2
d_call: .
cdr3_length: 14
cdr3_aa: CASSQEAGYYGYTF
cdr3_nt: TGTGCCAGCAGCCAAGAAGCAGGGTACTATGGCTACACCTTC

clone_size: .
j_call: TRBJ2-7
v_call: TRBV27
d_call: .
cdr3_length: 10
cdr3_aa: CASRPYEQYF
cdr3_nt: TGTGCCAGCCGTCCTTACGAGCAGTACTTC

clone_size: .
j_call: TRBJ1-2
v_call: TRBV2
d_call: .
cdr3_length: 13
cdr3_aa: CASSGERSYGYTF
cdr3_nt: TGTGCCAGCTCCGGGGAAAGAAGCTATGGCTACACCTTC

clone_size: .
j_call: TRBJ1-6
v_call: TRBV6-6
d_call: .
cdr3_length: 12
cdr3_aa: CASSLSDSPLHF
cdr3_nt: TGTGCCAGCAGCCTGTCGGATTCACCCCTCCACTTT

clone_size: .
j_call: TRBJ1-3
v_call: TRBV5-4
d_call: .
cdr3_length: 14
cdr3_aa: CASSLDGGLRTIYF
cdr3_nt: TGTGCCAGCAGCTTGGATGGGGGGTTAAGAACCATATATTTT

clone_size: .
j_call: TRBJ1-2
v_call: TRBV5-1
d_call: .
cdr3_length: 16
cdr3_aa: CASSLGTGGPIYGYTF
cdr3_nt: TGCGCCAGCAGCCTAGGGACGGGAGGACCAATCTATGGCTACACCTTC

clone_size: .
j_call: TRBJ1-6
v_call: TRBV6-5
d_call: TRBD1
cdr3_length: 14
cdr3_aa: CASRWTGSNSPLHF
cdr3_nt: TGTGCCAGCAGATGGACAGGGAGTAATTCACCCCTCCACTTT

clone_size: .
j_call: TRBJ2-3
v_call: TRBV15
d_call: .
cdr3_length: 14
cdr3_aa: CATSRGGDTDTQYF
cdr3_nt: TGTGCCACCAGCCGAGGGGGGGACACAGATACGCAGTATTTT

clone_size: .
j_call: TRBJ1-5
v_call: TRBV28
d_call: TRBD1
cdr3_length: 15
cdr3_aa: CASRPHGGGDQPQHF
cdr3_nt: TGTGCCAGCAGACCCCATGGAGGGGGCGATCAGCCCCAGCATTTT

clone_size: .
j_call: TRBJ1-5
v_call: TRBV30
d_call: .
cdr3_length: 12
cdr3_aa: CAWSDSNQPQHF
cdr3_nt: TGTGCCTGGAGTGACAGTAATCAGCCCCAGCATTTT

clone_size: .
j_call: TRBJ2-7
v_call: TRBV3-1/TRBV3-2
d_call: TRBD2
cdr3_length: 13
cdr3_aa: CASSQSGGFEQYF
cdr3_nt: TGTGCCAGCAGCCAAAGCGGGGGGTTCGAGCAGTACTTC

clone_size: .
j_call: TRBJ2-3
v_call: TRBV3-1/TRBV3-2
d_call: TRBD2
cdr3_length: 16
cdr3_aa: CASSLGTSGGWDTQYF
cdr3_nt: TGTGCCAGCAGCCTAGGGACTAGCGGGGGGTGGGATACGCAGTATTTT

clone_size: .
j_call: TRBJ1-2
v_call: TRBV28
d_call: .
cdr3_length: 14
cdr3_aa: CASSLGGRSYGYTF
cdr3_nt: TGTGCCAGCAGTTTGGGGGGTAGGAGCTATGGCTACACCTTC

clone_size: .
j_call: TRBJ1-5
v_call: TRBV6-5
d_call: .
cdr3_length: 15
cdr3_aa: CASSDTGSGNQPQHF
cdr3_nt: TGTGCCAGCAGCGATACAGGGAGTGGCAATCAGCCCCAGCATTTT

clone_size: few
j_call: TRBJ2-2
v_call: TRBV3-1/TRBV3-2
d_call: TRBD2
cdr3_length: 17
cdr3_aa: CASSHVSGGKRRRELFF
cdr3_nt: TGTGCCAGCAGCCATGTTAGCGGGGGGAAGAGGCGGCGGGAGCTGTTTTTT

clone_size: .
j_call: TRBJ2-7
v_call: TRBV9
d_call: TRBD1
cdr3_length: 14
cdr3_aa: CASSGRGQGYEQYF
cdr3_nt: TGTGCCAGCAGCGGCCGGGGACAGGGGTACGAGCAGTACTTC

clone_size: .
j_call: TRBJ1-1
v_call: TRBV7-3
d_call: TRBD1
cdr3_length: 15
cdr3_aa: CASSVQQGAGTEAFF
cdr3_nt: TGTGCCAGCAGCGTACAACAGGGGGCGGGCACTGAAGCTTTCTTT

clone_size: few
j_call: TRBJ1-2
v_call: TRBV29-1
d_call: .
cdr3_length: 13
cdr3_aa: CSVDAIQGSGYTF
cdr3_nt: TGCAGCGTCGATGCTATACAGGGAAGTGGCTACACCTTC

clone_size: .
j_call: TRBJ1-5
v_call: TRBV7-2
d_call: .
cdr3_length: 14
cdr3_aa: CASSSQGSSQPQHF
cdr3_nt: TGTGCCAGCAGCTCGCAGGGATCCAGTCAGCCCCAGCATTTT

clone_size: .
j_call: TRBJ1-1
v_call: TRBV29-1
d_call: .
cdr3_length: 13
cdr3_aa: CSHRGGLNTEAFF
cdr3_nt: TGCAGCCATAGGGGGGGTCTGAACACTGAAGCTTTCTTT

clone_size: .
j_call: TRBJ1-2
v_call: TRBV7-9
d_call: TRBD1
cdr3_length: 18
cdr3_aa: CASSLEVVTGTLGYGYTF
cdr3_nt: TGTGCCAGCAGCTTAGAGGTGGTGACAGGGACCCTTGGCTATGGCTACACCTTC

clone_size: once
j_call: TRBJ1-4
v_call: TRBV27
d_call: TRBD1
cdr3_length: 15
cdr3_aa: CASSARTGFYEKLFF
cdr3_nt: TGTGCCAGCAGTGCTAGGACAGGGTTTTATGAAAAACTGTTTTTT

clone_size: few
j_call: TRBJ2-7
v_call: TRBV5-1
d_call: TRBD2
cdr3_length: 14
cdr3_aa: CASSLNSGTYEQYF
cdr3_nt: TGCGCCAGCAGCTTGAATAGCGGGACCTACGAGCAGTACTTC

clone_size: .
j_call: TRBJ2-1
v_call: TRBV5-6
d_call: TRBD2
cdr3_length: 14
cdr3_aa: CASSSGAGYNEQFF
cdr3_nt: TGTGCCAGCAGCTCTGGAGCGGGATACAATGAGCAGTTCTTC

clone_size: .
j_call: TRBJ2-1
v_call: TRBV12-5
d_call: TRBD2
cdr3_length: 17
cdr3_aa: CASGLVVGSGGAHEQFF
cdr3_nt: TGTGCTAGTGGTTTGGTAGTCGGTAGCGGGGGGGCCCACGAGCAGTTCTTC

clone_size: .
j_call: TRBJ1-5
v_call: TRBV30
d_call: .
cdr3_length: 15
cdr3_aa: CAWRQGVGSNQPQHF
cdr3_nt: TGTGCCTGGAGACAAGGGGTGGGTAGCAATCAGCCCCAGCATTTT

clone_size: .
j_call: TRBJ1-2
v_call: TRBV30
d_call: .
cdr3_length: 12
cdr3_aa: CAWRSRADGYTF
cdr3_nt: TGTGCCTGGAGATCGCGGGCAGATGGCTACACCTTC

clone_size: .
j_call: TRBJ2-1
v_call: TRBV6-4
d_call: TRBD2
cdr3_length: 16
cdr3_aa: CASSALAASSYNEQFF
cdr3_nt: TGTGCCAGCAGTGCCCTAGCGGCGAGCTCCTACAATGAGCAGTTCTTC

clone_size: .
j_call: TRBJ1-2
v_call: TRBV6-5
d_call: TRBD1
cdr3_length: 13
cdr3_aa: CASRLDREDGYTF
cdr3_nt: TGTGCCAGCAGATTAGACAGGGAGGATGGCTACACCTTC

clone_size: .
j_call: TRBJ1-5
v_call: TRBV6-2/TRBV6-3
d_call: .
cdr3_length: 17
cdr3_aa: CASSHRGSGHLKGPQHF
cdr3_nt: TGTGCCAGCAGCCACCGGGGTTCGGGACACCTCAAGGGGCCCCAGCATTTT

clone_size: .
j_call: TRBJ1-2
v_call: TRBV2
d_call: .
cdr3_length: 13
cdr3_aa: CASSLLIVYGYTF
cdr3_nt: TGTGCCAGCTCACTCTTGATAGTCTATGGCTACACCTTC

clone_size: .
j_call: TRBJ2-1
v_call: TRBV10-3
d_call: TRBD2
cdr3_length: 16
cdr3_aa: CAISYIAGGLYNEQFF
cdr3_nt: TGTGCCATCAGTTACATAGCGGGGGGCCTGTACAATGAGCAGTTCTTC

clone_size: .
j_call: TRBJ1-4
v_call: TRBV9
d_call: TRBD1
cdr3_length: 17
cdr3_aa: CASSGPGQVATNEKLFF
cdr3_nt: TGTGCCAGCAGCGGACCCGGACAGGTAGCAACTAATGAAAAACTGTTTTTT